This T cell receptor (beta chain) was documented in a study of blood T cell repertoires in COVID-19. Study-level information: COVID-19 samples collected from the United States, Italy and Spain covered acute and convalescent phases.

The protocol was immunoSEQ multiplex PCR, while the TCRdb copy is restricted to in-frame clones and leaves out a portion. Found here are 200,000 to 250,000 clones, roughly 85% of them singletons; the top ten hold 2% to 3%. The V segment lost 4 bases and the J segment 8 bases; nucleotides outside the gene matches: 12. Germline V gives CDR1 SGDLS, CDR2 YYNGEE. CDR3 size: 16 residues. The chain has TRBV9 and TRBJ1-6; 7 nucleotides match TRBD1. Sequencing used peripheral blood. The TCR sequence derives from a woman in her 70s with COVID-19, enrolled during active disease. The DNA for the CDR3 is TGTGCCAGCAGCATGACAGGGTCCCCTTGGGATTCACCCCTCCACTTT. It specifies CASSMTGSPWDSPLHF.